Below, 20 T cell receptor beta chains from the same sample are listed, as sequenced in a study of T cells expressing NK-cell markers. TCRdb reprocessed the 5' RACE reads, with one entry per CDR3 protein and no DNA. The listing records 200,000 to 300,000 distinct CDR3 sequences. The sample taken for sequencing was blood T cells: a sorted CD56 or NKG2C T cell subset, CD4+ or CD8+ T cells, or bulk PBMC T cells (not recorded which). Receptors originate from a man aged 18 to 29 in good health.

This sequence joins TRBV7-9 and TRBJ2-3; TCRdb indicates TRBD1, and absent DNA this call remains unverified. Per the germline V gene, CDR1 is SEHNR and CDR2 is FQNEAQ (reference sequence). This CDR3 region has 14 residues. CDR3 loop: CASSSTGTDDTQYF.

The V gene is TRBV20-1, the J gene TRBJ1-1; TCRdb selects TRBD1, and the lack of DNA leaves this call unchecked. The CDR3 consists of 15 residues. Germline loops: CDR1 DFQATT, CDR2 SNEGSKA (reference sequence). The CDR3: CSARDVRPGNTEAFF.

This CDR3 reads CASSYPRTGNDEQYF. The rearrangement uses TRBV6-2 or TRBV6-3 and TRBJ2-7; TCRdb's D call of TRBD1 is untestable without DNA. The CDR3 spans 15 residues. Germline assignment: CDR1 MNHEY and CDR2 SVGEGT.

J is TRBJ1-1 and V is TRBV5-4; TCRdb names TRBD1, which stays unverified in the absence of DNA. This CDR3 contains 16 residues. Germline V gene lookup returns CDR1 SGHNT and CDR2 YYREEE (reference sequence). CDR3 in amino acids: CASSPGTGTRNTEAFF.

The CDR3 region is CASSPTGHSNQPQHF. The V gene is TRBV18, the J gene TRBJ1-5; TCRdb indicates TRBD1, and absent DNA this call remains unverified. There are 15 residues in the CDR3. Per the germline V gene, CDR1 is KGHSH and CDR2 is LQKENI. The full variable domain, completed using reference TRBV18 and TRBJ1-5, is NAGVMQNPRHLVRRRGQEARLRCSPMKGHSHVYWYRQLPEEGLKFMVYLQKENIIDESGMPKERFSAEFPKEGPSILRIQQVVRGDSAAYFCASSPTGHSNQPQHFGDGTRLSIL.

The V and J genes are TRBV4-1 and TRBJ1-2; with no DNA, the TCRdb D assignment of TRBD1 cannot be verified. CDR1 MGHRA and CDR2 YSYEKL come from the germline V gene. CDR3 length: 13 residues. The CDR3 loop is CASSQPGGRGYTF.

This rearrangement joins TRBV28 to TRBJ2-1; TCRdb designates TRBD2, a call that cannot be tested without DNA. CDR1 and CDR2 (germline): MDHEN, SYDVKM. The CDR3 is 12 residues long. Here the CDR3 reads CASSLPLAREFF. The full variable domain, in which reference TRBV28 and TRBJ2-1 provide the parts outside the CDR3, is DVKVTQSSRYLVKRTGEKVFLECVQDMDHENMFWYRQDPGLGLRLIYFSYDVKMKEKGDIPEGYSVSREKKERFSLILESASTNQTSMYLCASSLPLAREFFGPGTRLTVL.

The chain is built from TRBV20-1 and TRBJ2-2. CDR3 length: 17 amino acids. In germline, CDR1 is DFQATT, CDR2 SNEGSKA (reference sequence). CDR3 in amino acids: CSARILAATANTGELFF.

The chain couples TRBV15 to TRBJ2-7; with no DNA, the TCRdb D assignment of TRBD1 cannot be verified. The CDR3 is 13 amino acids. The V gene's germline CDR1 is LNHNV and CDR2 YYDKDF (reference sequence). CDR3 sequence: CATSGIRDVEQYF.

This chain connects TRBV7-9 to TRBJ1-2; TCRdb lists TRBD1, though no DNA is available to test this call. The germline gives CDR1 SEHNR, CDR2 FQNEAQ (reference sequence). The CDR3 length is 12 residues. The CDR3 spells CASSLATGGYTF.

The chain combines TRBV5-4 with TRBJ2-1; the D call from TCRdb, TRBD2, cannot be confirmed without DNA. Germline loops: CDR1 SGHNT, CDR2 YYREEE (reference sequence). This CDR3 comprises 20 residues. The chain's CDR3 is CASSLKGLAGGQSSYNEQFF.

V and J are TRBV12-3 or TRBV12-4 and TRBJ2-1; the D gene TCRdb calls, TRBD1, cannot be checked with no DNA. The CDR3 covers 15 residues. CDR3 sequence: CASIFTGTVWDEQFF.

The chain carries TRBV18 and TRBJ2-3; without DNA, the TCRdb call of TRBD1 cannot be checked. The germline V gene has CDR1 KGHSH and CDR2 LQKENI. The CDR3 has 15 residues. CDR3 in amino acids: CASSPTISGPDTQYF.

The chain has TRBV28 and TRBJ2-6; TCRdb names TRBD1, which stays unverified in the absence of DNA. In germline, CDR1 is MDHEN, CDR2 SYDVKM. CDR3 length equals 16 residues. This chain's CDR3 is CASSGIRSSGANVLTF.

CDR3 region: CSARTAVGGELFF. This chain joins TRBV20-1 and TRBJ2-2. This CDR3 contains 13 residues. In germline, CDR1 is DFQATT, CDR2 SNEGSKA (reference sequence).

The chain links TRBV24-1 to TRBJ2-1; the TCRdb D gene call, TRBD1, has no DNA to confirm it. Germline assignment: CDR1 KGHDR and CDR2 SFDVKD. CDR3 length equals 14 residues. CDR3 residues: CATSDVGQSNEQFF.

CDR3 sequence: CASSIWDGEKLFF. The V call is TRBV19, the J call TRBJ1-4. The length of the CDR3 is 13 residues. Per germline, CDR1 LNHDA and CDR2 SQIVND (reference sequence).

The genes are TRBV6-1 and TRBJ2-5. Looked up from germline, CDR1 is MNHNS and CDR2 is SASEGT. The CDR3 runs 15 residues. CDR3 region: CASSPISPYQETQYF.

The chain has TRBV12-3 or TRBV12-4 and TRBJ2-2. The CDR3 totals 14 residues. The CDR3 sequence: CASREEVLTGELFF.

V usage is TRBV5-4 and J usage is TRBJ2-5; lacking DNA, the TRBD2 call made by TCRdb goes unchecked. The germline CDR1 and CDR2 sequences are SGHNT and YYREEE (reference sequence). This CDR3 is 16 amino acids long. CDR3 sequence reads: CASSLGAGSGQETQYF.